The next 15 T cell receptor beta chains were all read from a single sample in a study of immune cell composition in non-small cell lung cancer. Libraries were prepared by immunoSEQ multiplex PCR; TCRdb keeps only in-frame clonotypes and omits some of them. The sample shows 5,600 or so clones, roughly 78% of them seen only once. Material: lung tumor tissue. Source of these receptors: a human donor with non-small cell lung cancer.

V usage is TRBV10-1 and J usage is TRBJ1-1; 8 bases fit TRBD1. Germline V gene lookup returns CDR1 WNHNN and CDR2 SYGVQD (reference sequence). The V segment lost 5 bases and the J segment 5 bases; nucleotides outside the gene matches: 4. The length of the CDR3 is 13 residues. The CDR3 protein is CASSLTGGTEAFF. The CDR3 region has the DNA TGCGCCAGCAGTCTCACAGGGGGAACTGAAGCTTTCTTT.

The V gene is TRBV5-8, the J gene TRBJ2-1, with D possibly TRBD1 on 5 matching bases. Per germline, CDR1 SGHTS and CDR2 YDEGEE. V shed 0 bases and J shed 0 bases, with 7 bases lying between them. The CDR3 sequence is 15 residues long. The CDR3 sequence: CASSLGQSSYNEQFF. CDR3 DNA sequence: TGTGCCAGCAGCTTGGGACAGAGCTCCTACAATGAGCAGTTCTTC.

Only a few counts were recorded for this clone. V gene TRBV2 combines with J gene TRBJ2-7, with D maybe TRBD1 (5 bases). The CDR3 consists of 12 residues. V dropped 8 bases and J dropped 0 bases, with 8 bases sitting between them. In germline, CDR1 is SNHLY, CDR2 FYNNEI. The CDR3 region has the DNA TGTGCCAGCGGGCAGGGCTCCTACGAGCAGTACTTC. Translation gives CASGQGSYEQYF.

The V call is TRBV7-2, the J call TRBJ2-1; perhaps TRBD1 as D (7 bases). Looked up from germline, CDR1 is SGHTA and CDR2 is FQGNSA. Between the trimmed V and J ends, which lost 1 base and 5 bases, there was a span of 12 bases. The CDR3 has 15 amino acids. The CDR3 DNA reads as TGTGCCAGCAGCTTAGACAGGGGAGGAGACAATGAGCAGTTCTTC. Residues: CASSLDRGGDNEQFF.

For this clone: One junction end does not reproduce the germline sequence, and a read error may be involved. V and J are TRBV28 and TRBJ2-7, with a weak D call TRBD1 (6 bases). The germline CDR1 and CDR2 sequences are MDHEN and SYDVKM. This CDR3 region has 13 residues. For the CDR3, the DNA is TGTGCCAGCTGTTTGGGGGCAGGGGTTAGGCAGTACTTC. Protein sequence: CASCLGAGVRQYF.

The V and J genes are TRBV6-5 and TRBJ1-4; weak D call: TRBD1 (6 bases). The V gene's germline CDR1 is MNHEY and CDR2 SVGAGI. The CDR3 totals 13 residues. V lost 6 bases to trimming and J lost 4 bases, with 9 bases between them. The CDR3 protein is CASRARGNEKLFF. In DNA, the CDR3 is TGTGCCAGCAGGGCCAGGGGTAATGAAAAACTGTTTTTT.

A remark on this clone: A read error may produce the germline difference seen at one junction end. The chain employs TRBV7-7 and TRBJ2-5; 9 bases are a match to TRBD1. From germline, CDR1 is SSHAT and CDR2 FNYEAQ (reference sequence). This CDR3 comprises 19 residues. CDR3 nucleotide sequence: TGTGCTAGCAGCTTAGTAGCTTCTGGCACAGGGGGCGCTGGGGAGACCCAGTACTTC. This codes for CASSLVASGTGGAGETQYF.

The gene calls are TRBV27 and TRBJ1-6; TRBD1 agrees at 8 bases. The CDR3 contains 14 residues. V lost 6 bases, J lost 7 bases, and 5 bases stayed unmatched. In germline, CDR1 is MNHEY, CDR2 SMNVEV (reference sequence). In DNA form, the CDR3 reads TGTGCCAGCAGCCTAAGACAGGGGAATTCACCCCTCCACTTT. It specifies CASSLRQGNSPLHF.

The chain employs TRBV7-2 and TRBJ2-5; 8 nucleotides line up with TRBD1. The CDR3 is 15 residues long. The germline gives CDR1 SGHTA, CDR2 FQGNSA. Trimming cost V 2 bases and J 5 bases; bases outside gene matches: 7. CDR3 residues: CASSLWAGGMETQYF. CDR3 nucleotides: TGTGCCAGCAGCTTATGGGCAGGGGGCATGGAGACCCAGTACTTC.

The chain uses TRBV27 and TRBJ1-1; D might be TRBD1 (5 bases). This CDR3 is 13 amino acids long. Per germline, CDR1 MNHEY and CDR2 SMNVEV (reference sequence). V lost 6 bases, J lost 5 bases, and 13 bases lay in between. The CDR3 is CASSRGLGTEAFF. The CDR3 DNA sequence: TGTGCCAGCAGCCGGGGGTTGGGGACTGAAGCTTTCTTT.

The CDR3 DNA reads as TGCGCCAGCAGCTTAGACAACAATCAGCCCCAGCATTTT. This encodes CASSLDNNQPQHF. The genes are TRBV5-1 and TRBJ1-5; D call uncertain. Between the trimmed V and J ends, which lost 2 bases and 3 bases, there was a span of 6 bases. Germline CDR1 and CDR2: SGHRS and YFSETQ. The length of the CDR3 is 13 residues. Together with reference TRBV5-1 and TRBJ1-5, the CDR3 gives the full variable domain: KAGVTQTPRYLIKTRGQQVTLSCSPISGHRSVSWYQQTPGQGLQFLFEYFSETQRNKGNFPGRFSGRQFSNSRSEMNVSTLELGDSALYLCASSLDNNQPQHFGDGTRLSIL.

V usage is TRBV15 and J usage is TRBJ2-5; 7 bases are a match to TRBD1. This CDR3 spans 13 amino acids. CDR1 is LNHNV, CDR2 YYDKDF, per germline (reference sequence). Trimming took 6 bases from V and 5 from J; bases not matched to a gene: 6. For the CDR3, the DNA is TGTGCCACCAGACAGAGGGGGCGGGAGACCCAGTACTTC. It encodes CATRQRGRETQYF.

The chain couples TRBV6-1 to TRBJ2-5, with 8 positions matching TRBD2. In germline, CDR1 is MNHNS, CDR2 SASEGT. V lost 4 bases and J lost 5; bases outside the gene matches: 6. The CDR3 loop spans 14 amino acids. The CDR3 DNA sequence: TGTGCCAGCAGTGGCCTAGGACTAGCTGAGACCCAGTACTTC. Translating gives CASSGLGLAETQYF.

CDR3 bases: TGTGCCAGTAGTTGGGGAGGGGGGGCCAACGTCCTGACTTTC. Protein sequence: CASSWGGGANVLTF. The rearrangement joins TRBV19 to TRBJ2-6, with TRBD2 matching over 7 bases. This CDR3 is 14 amino acids long. Germline-derived CDR1 and CDR2 are LNHDA and SQIVND (reference sequence). V shed 5 bases, J shed 4 bases, and the junction held 2 bases outside the gene matches.

The chain is built from TRBV30 and TRBJ2-5, with 14 bases matching TRBD2. Trimming took 3 bases from V and 5 from J; bases not matched to a gene: 8. CDR1 and CDR2 from the germline V gene are GTSNPN and SVGIG (reference sequence). The CDR3 is 16 residues long. The CDR3 bases are TGTGCCTGGAGGGGCAGACTAGCGGGGGGGTTGGAGACCCAGTACTTC. Residues: CAWRGRLAGGLETQYF.